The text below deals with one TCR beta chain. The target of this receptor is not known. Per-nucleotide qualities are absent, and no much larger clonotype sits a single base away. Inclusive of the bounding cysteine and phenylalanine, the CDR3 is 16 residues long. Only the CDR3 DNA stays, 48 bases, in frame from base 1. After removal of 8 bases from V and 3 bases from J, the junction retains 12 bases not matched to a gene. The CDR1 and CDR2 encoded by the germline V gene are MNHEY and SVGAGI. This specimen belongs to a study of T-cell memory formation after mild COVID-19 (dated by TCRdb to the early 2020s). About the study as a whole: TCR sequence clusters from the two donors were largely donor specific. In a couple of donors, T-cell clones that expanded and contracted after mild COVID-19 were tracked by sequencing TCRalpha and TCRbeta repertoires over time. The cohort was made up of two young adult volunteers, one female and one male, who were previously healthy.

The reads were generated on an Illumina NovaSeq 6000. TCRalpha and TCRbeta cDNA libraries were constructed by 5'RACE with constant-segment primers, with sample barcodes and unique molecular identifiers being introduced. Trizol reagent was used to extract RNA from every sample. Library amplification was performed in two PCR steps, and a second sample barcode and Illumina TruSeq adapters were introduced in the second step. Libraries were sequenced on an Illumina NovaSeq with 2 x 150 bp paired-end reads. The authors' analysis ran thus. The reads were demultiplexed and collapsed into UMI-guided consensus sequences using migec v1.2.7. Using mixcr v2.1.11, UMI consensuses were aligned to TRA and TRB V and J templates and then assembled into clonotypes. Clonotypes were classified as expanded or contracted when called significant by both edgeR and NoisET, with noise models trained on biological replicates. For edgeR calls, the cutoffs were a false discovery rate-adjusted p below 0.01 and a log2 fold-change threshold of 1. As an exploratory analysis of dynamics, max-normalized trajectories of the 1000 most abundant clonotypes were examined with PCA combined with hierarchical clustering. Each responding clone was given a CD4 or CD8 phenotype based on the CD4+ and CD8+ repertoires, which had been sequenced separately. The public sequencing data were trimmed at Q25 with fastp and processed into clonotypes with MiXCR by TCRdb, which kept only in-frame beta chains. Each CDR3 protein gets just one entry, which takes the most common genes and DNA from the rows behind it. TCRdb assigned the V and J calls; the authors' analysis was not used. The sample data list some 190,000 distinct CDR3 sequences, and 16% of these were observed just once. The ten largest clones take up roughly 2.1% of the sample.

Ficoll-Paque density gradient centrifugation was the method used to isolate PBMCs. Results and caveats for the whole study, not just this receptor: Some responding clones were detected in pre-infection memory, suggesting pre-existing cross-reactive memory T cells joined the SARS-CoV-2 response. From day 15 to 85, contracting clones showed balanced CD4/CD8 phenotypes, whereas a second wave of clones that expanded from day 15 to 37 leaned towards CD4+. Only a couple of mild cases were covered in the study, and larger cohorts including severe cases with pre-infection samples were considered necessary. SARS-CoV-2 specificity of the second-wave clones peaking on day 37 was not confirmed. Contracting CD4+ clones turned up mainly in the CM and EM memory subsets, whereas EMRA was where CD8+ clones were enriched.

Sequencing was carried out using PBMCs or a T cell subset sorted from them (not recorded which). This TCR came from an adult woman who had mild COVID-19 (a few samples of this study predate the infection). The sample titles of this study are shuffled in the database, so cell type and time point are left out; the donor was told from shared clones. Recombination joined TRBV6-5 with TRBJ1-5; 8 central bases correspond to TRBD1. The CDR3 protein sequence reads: CASGETGGGINQPQHF. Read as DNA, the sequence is TGTGCCAGCGGGGAAACAGGGGGTGGAATCAATCAGCCCCAGCATTTT.